The rows below give T cell receptor beta chains drawn from one sample of a study of a mutant IDH1 vaccine in newly diagnosed glioma. These receptors' targets are unknown. TCRdb's copy holds only in-frame clones and misses some; the assay was immunoSEQ multiplex PCR. The sample consists of 56,000 or so clones, 75% of them appearing once. The source was PBMCs, collected from a glioma patient whose treatment included an IDH1 peptide vaccine. All receptors derive from a man aged 45-65 years with glioma. Each CDR3 is given with its conserved first and last residue. The order of the fields is D gene, V gene, J gene, clone size, CDR3 DNA, CDR3 protein. The D gene is left open where the match is weak. Clone size is stated in some rows and not others, as once, few, many or a class when expanded.

>-|TRBV29-1|TRBJ1-2|-
TGCAGCGTTGGGTATGGGGGGCTTGGCTACACCTTC
CSVGYGGLGYTF
>-|TRBV18|TRBJ2-5|-
TGTGCCAGCTCAACAGGACTATTGGGGACCCAGTACTTC
CASSTGLLGTQYF
>-|TRBV5-6|TRBJ1-4|-
TGTGCCAGCAGCTTGACGGCTCAAAATGAAAAACTGTTTTTT
CASSLTAQNEKLFF
>-|TRBV19|TRBJ1-3|few
TGTGCCAGTAGCCTAATGGGAGGGACCTACTCTGGAAACACCATATATTTT
CASSLMGGTYSGNTIYF
>-|TRBV7-2|TRBJ1-5|-
TGTGCCAGCAGTTGGATTAGCAATCAGCCCCAGCATTTT
CASSWISNQPQHF
>TRBD1|TRBV19|TRBJ2-7|-
TGTGCCAGTAGTTTTTCCGGGACAGGATACGAGCAGTACTTC
CASSFSGTGYEQYF
>-|TRBV30|TRBJ1-3|-
TGTGCCTGGAGGGGTTTCTCGTCTGGAAACACCATATATTTT
CAWRGFSSGNTIYF
>-|TRBV5-8|TRBJ2-7|-
TGTGCCAGCAGCCCGTACCAGGGTAGAGGTGGGGAGCAGTACTTC
CASSPYQGRGGEQYF
>-|TRBV10-3|TRBJ2-1|-
TGTGCCATCAGTGGCAAAAGGGAAGATGAGCAGTTCTTC
CAISGKREDEQFF
>TRBD1|TRBV18|TRBJ1-4|-
TGTGCCAGCTCACCGCGAGGGACAGATGAAAAACTGTTTTTT
CASSPRGTDEKLFF
>TRBD1|TRBV5-4|TRBJ1-2|-
TGTGCCAGCAGCCACGGACAGGGGGGCTATGGCTACACCTTC
CASSHGQGGYGYTF
>-|TRBV7-5|TRBJ1-1|few
TGTGCCAGAAGCTTAGGATGGGGAAAGACAGGGAACACTGAAGCTTTCTTT
CARSLGWGKTGNTEAFF
>-|TRBV6-1|TRBJ2-7|-
TGTGCCAGCAGTGTTGACAGCTCCTACGAGCAGTACTTC
CASSVDSSYEQYF
>TRBD1|TRBV7-9|TRBJ1-6|-
TGTGCCAGCAGCTTGGGGACAGGGATCGGGAATTCACCCCTCCACTTT
CASSLGTGIGNSPLHF
>-|TRBV11-2|TRBJ2-3|-
TGTGCCAGCAGCTTAGAGAACGGCTATACGCAGTATTTT
CASSLENGYTQYF
>TRBD1|TRBV9|TRBJ1-6|-
TGTGCCAGCAGCCCTTCGTGGAGGGGGCGAACGGGGTCCGATTCACCCCTCCACTTT
CASSPSWRGRTGSDSPLHF
>TRBD1|TRBV2|TRBJ1-4|few
TGTGCCAGCAGTGAAGCCGGGACAGGGAATGAAAAACTGTTTTTT
CASSEAGTGNEKLFF
>TRBD1|TRBV4-1|TRBJ2-1|few
TGCGCCAGCAGCCAAGATCCCGGACAGGCGAATGAGCAGTTCTTC
CASSQDPGQANEQFF
>-|TRBV11-2|TRBJ1-1|-
TGTGCCAGCAGGGTCACAGGGAACACTGAAGCTTTCTTT
CASRVTGNTEAFF
>-|TRBV6-5|TRBJ1-3|-
TGTGCCAGCAGTTACTCCTACGGAAACACCATATATTTT
CASSYSYGNTIYF
>-|TRBV28|TRBJ2-7|-
TGTGCCACCATGGACCGAGCCTACGAGCAGTACTTC
CATMDRAYEQYF
>-|TRBV4-3|TRBJ1-4|-
TGCGCCAGCAGCCAAGATCGGGGGGCTAATGAAAAACTGTTTTTT
CASSQDRGANEKLFF
>-|TRBV5-1|TRBJ2-2|-
TGCGCCAGCAGCCTCGACAGCGTCAACACCGGGGAGCTGTTTTTT
CASSLDSVNTGELFF
>-|TRBV14|TRBJ2-5|-
TGTGCCAGCAGCCCCCTAGGACCAGGGACCCGGAACTTC
CASSPLGPGTRNF
>-|TRBV7-2|TRBJ1-5|-
TGTGCCAGCAGCTTAGAATATCAGCCCCAGCATTTT
CASSLEYQPQHF
>-|TRBV4-3|TRBJ2-7|medium-sized
TGCGCCAGCAGCCAAGAGCGACAGCCCTCCTACGAGCAGTACTTC
CASSQERQPSYEQYF
>-|TRBV6-1|TRBJ1-1|-
TGTGCCAGCCCTACACCAGGGCAGAACACTGAAGCTTTCTTT
CASPTPGQNTEAFF
>-|TRBV19|TRBJ1-2|-
TGTGCCAGTAGTATAAAAGTTAACTATGGCTACACCTTC
CASSIKVNYGYTF
>-|TRBV6-5|TRBJ2-5|-
TGTGCCAGCAGTACCCAAGAGACCCAGTACTTC
CASSTQETQYF
>-|TRBV6-5|TRBJ1-6|-
TGTGCCAGCACACGGCTACAGGGAATGAATTCACCCCTCCACTTT
CASTRLQGMNSPLHF
>-|TRBV21-1|TRBJ1-3|-
TGTGCCAGCAGCCCCCGACAGCCGTTCTCTGGAAACACCATATATTTT
CASSPRQPFSGNTIYF
>TRBD1|TRBV6-5|TRBJ1-1|-
TGTGCCAGCAGTTCCCGGACAGGGACCACTGAAGCTTTCTTT
CASSSRTGTTEAFF
>-|TRBV15|TRBJ1-1|-
TGTGCCACCAGCAGCGAGCGCCTATCCACTGAAGCTTTCTTT
CATSSERLSTEAFF